Listed here are 32 T cell receptor beta chains from one sample, sequenced in a study of blood T cells in healthy people across ages. Alongside a J-beta primer mix, a sample-barcoded 5' primer served in a second PCR lasting roughly 6 to 12 cycles. TCRdb called the 5' RACE reads again in MiXCR, with one record for every CDR3 protein. The repertoire holds roughly 1.7 million distinct CDR3 sequences, roughly a third seen once, with approximately 11% in the top ten. Sequencing was carried out using blood. Receptor source: a woman aged 25 to 39 in good health.

The chain employs TRBV5-1 and TRBJ2-7; 9 positions agree with TRBD1. V lost 2 bases and J lost 7; bases outside the gene matches: 10. Germline V gene lookup returns CDR1 SGHRS and CDR2 YFSETQ. The CDR3 runs 15 residues. CDR3 sequence reads: CASSFGDRVRVEQYF. CDR3 nucleotides: TGCGCCAGCAGCTTTGGGGACAGGGTGCGAGTGGAGCAGTACTTC.

The chain links TRBV5-6 to TRBJ1-2; D is possibly TRBD1 (6 bases). V was clipped by 3 bases and J by 0 bases, with 15 bases between them. Germline-derived CDR1 and CDR2 are SGHDT and YYEEEE. The CDR3 is 16 residues long. The CDR3 DNA reads as TGTGCCAGCAGCTCCTTCGGGAGGGACACTAACTATGGCTACACCTTC. Protein sequence: CASSSFGRDTNYGYTF.

V gene TRBV7-2 combines with J gene TRBJ2-3; 10 nucleotides line up with TRBD2. Per the germline V gene, CDR1 is SGHTA and CDR2 is FQGNSA. The CDR3 runs to 15 residues. The V gene end was trimmed by 2 bases and the J gene end by 7 bases; junction bases not matched to a gene: 6. The CDR3 DNA sequence: TGTGCCAGCAGCTTAAAAGCGGGAGGGGCAAATACGCAGTATTTT. Protein sequence: CASSLKAGGANTQYF.

The chain has TRBV4-1 and TRBJ1-1, with a weak D call TRBD1 (6 bases). Germline V lookup: CDR1 MGHRA, CDR2 YSYEKL. With 0 bases removed from V and 7 bases from J, the gap between germline ends came to 12 bases. The CDR3 runs to 14 residues. This chain's CDR3 is CASSQDVGGSEAFF. CDR3 DNA: TGCGCCAGCAGCCAAGATGTAGGGGGGAGTGAAGCTTTCTTT.

The chain employs TRBV9 and TRBJ1-1, with D perhaps TRBD1 (6 bases). CDR3 length equals 13 residues. Germline loops: CDR1 SGDLS, CDR2 YYNGEE. V lost 3 bases and J 5 bases, leaving 11 bases between the germline ends. The chain's CDR3 is CASSADQGTEAFF. In nucleotides, the CDR3 is TGTGCCAGCAGCGCTGACCAGGGGACTGAAGCTTTCTTT.

This clonotype was seen only a few times. This chain links TRBV18 with TRBJ2-7, with D unresolved. The CDR3 has 12 amino acids. V was clipped by 5 bases and J by 9 bases, with 14 bases between them. CDR1 is KGHSH and CDR2 is LQKENI in the germline V gene. CDR3 protein: CASSTTTMGQYF. The CDR3 DNA reads as TGTGCCAGCTCAACGACAACTATGGGGCAGTACTTC.

V is TRBV15 and J is TRBJ2-1; TRBD1 is a possible D gene (5 bases). The CDR3 loop spans 15 amino acids. From germline, CDR1 is LNHNV and CDR2 YYDKDF (reference sequence). V was trimmed by 3 bases and J by 3 bases, leaving 12 bases between them. Here the CDR3 reads CATSRDMDIYNEQFF. The CDR3 coding sequence is TGTGCCACCAGCAGGGATATGGACATCTACAATGAGCAGTTCTTC.

V is TRBV20-1 and J is TRBJ1-6; 7 nucleotides agree with TRBD1. J gave up 12 bases and V 3 bases, and 8 bases lay outside the gene matches. Germline CDR1 and CDR2: DFQATT and SNEGSKA (reference sequence). The CDR3 sequence is 13 residues long. CDR3 DNA sequence: TGCAGTGCTAGCGACGAGGGACAGCTACCCCTCCACTTT. This codes for CSASDEGQLPLHF.

This rearrangement joins TRBV4-1 to TRBJ2-7; D ambiguous. This CDR3 is built from 15 residues. Germline CDR1 MGHRA, CDR2 YSYEKL. V gave up 4 bases and J gave up 1 base, with 14 bases separating them. In DNA form, the CDR3 reads TGCGCCAGCAGCCGAACGACGGACCCTTCCTACGAGCAGTACTTC. Translation gives CASSRTTDPSYEQYF.

In this sample, this clonotype turned up a few times. This chain connects TRBV20-1 to TRBJ2-5; 7 nucleotides agree with TRBD1. The CDR3 has 12 residues. V trimming: 6 bases; J trimming: 4 bases; junction bases outside the gene matches: 5. CDR1 and CDR2 from the germline V gene are DFQATT and SNEGSKA (reference sequence). Here the CDR3 DNA reads TGCAGTGCAGGACAGGTTGCAGAGACCCAGTACTTC. This encodes CSAGQVAETQYF.

This clonotype has ten or more counts. The chain has TRBV29-1 and TRBJ2-3, with a tentative D call TRBD2 (7 bases). Trimming took 4 bases from V and 3 from J, leaving 11 bases between them. Germline CDR1 is SQVTM and CDR2 is ANQGSEA. This CDR3 has 13 amino acids. Here the CDR3 DNA reads TGCAGCGTTGTCGGGGGGCTGACAGATACGCAGTATTTT. This sequence encodes CSVVGGLTDTQYF.

This clonotype has just a few counts. CDR3: CASSSHRAWDTGELFF. The CDR3 DNA follows: TGTGCCAGCAGCTCGCACAGGGCGTGGGACACCGGGGAGCTGTTTTTT. The chain has TRBV7-2 and TRBJ2-2; a possible D gene is TRBD1 (6 bases). The CDR3 totals 16 residues. The germline V gene has CDR1 SGHTA and CDR2 FQGNSA. V lost 4 bases, J lost 3 bases, and 15 bases lay in between.

In this sample, this clonotype turned up a few times. This CDR3 reads CASKGSWVNSPLHF. The CDR3 nucleotides are TGTGCCAGCAAGGGATCGTGGGTTAATTCACCCCTCCACTTT. The chain employs TRBV27 and TRBJ1-6, with D unclear. This CDR3 spans 14 amino acids. CDR1 is MNHEY and CDR2 is SMNVEV in the germline V gene (reference sequence). V was clipped by 7 bases and J by 6 bases, with 13 bases between them.

V usage is TRBV6-5 and J usage is TRBJ2-1; 7 bases are a match to TRBD1. V was pared by 8 bases and J by 7 bases, with 8 bases of the junction left unmatched. The CDR3 length is 13 residues. CDR1 and CDR2 from the germline V gene are MNHEY and SVGAGI. The CDR3 spells CASGRGPQNEQFF. The CDR3 bases are TGTGCCAGCGGTAGGGGGCCCCAAAATGAGCAGTTCTTC.

This chain joins TRBV18 and TRBJ2-5; D might be TRBD2 (5 bases). The V end was cut by 6 bases, the J end by 5 bases, with 13 bases between. This CDR3 spans 13 amino acids. Per germline, CDR1 KGHSH and CDR2 LQKENI. CDR3 protein: CASSVAGIETQYF. In nucleotides, the CDR3 is TGTGCCAGCTCCGTTGCCGGGATCGAGACCCAGTACTTC. Full variable domain (rest looked up from reference TRBV18 and TRBJ2-5): NAGVMQNPRHLVRRRGQEARLRCSPMKGHSHVYWYRQLPEEGLKFMVYLQKENIIDESGMPKERFSAEFPKEGPSILRIQQVVRGDSAAYFCASSVAGIETQYFGPGTRLLVL.

This clonotype showed up just a few times. DNA for the CDR3: TGTGCCAGCAGCGTAGCTGACAGTCAGCCCCAGCATTTT. It is translated as CASSVADSQPQHF. The chain carries TRBV9 and TRBJ1-5, with D possibly TRBD1 on 5 matching bases. V dropped 0 bases and J dropped 6 bases, with 7 bases sitting between them. Germline V gives CDR1 SGDLS, CDR2 YYNGEE. The CDR3 contains 13 residues.

This chain links TRBV20-1 with TRBJ1-1; TRBD1 is a possible D gene (5 bases). Trimming removed 1 base from V and 3 bases from J, with 12 bases in between. Germline CDR1 reads DFQATT; CDR2 reads SNEGSKA (reference sequence). CDR3 length equals 14 residues. The DNA of the CDR3 is TGCAGTGCTAGAGGCGGCGGGGGGGACACTGAAGCTTTCTTT. As protein: CSARGGGGDTEAFF.

This chain connects TRBV4-1 to TRBJ1-2; D ambiguous. This CDR3 region has 16 residues. Trimming removed 0 bases from V and 5 bases from J, with 16 bases in between. Germline CDR1 and CDR2: MGHRA and YSYEKL. CDR3: CASSQDQRAAIYGYTF. The CDR3 nucleotides read TGCGCCAGCAGCCAAGATCAAAGGGCAGCTATTTATGGCTACACCTTC.

The table lists this clonotype with a few counts. The rearrangement joins TRBV20-1 to TRBJ1-5, with D perhaps matching TRBD1 (6 bases). Germline CDR1 and CDR2: DFQATT and SNEGSKA (reference sequence). The CDR3 covers 16 residues. The germline V and J ends were trimmed by 6 bases and 2 bases, with 20 bases remaining between them. The chain's CDR3 is CSAPGRGEIGNQPQHF. DNA for the CDR3: TGCAGTGCCCCGGGAAGGGGGGAGATAGGCAATCAGCCCCAGCATTTT.

With regard to this clonotype: A single base separates this from a much larger clone, so it may be a read error. The chain combines TRBV7-2 with TRBJ2-7; 10 bases agree with TRBD2. The CDR3 runs 14 residues. CDR1 and CDR2 from the germline V gene are SGHTA and FQGNSA. This chain's CDR3 is CACSLARTSGPQYF. The CDR3 DNA sequence: TGTGCCTGCAGCTTAGCCAGGACTAGCGGCCCGCAGTACTTC.

This clonotype was seen a few times. This chain uses TRBV2 with TRBJ1-2; possibly TRBD1 for D (5 bases). There are 13 residues in the CDR3. V was clipped by 7 bases and J by 0 bases, with 9 bases between them. Germline V CDR1 and CDR2: SNHLY, FYNNEI. In DNA form, the CDR3 reads TGTGCCAGCACCCGGGACCCTAACTATGGCTACACCTTC. It encodes CASTRDPNYGYTF.

This chain uses TRBV30 with TRBJ1-2; 8 positions agree with TRBD1. Per the germline V gene, CDR1 is GTSNPN and CDR2 is SVGIG (reference sequence). This CDR3 is 14 amino acids long. V lost 1 base, J lost 7 bases, and 8 bases stayed unmatched. Here the CDR3 DNA reads TGTGCCTGGAGTGGTAACAGGGGGTTTGGTGGCTACACCTTC. As protein: CAWSGNRGFGGYTF.

The chain carries TRBV7-9 and TRBJ1-1, with D tentatively TRBD1 (6 bases). Germline lookup yields CDR1 SEHNR and CDR2 FQNEAQ (reference sequence). With 1 base removed from V and 7 bases from J, the gap between germline ends came to 22 bases. The CDR3 length is 17 residues. CDR3: CASSLGALGAGGNEAFF. In nucleotides, the CDR3 is TGTGCCAGCAGCTTAGGCGCTTTGGGGGCCGGGGGGAATGAAGCTTTCTTT. Full variable domain (remainder filled in from reference TRBV7-9 and TRBJ1-1): DTGVSQNPRHKITKRGQNVTFRCDPISEHNRLYWYRQTLGQGPEFLTYFQNEAQLEKSRLLSDRFSAERPKGSFSTLEIQRTEQGDSAMYLCASSLGALGAGGNEAFFGQGTRLTVV.

V and J are TRBV7-9 and TRBJ1-2, with D unclear. V shed 5 bases and J shed 8 bases, with 12 bases lying between them. The V gene's germline CDR1 is SEHNR and CDR2 FQNEAQ (reference sequence). The CDR3 loop spans 12 amino acids. This CDR3 is CASSVEVKGYTF. The DNA for the CDR3 is TGTGCCAGCAGCGTTGAGGTCAAAGGCTACACCTTC.

This clonotype was observed a few times. Sequence at one end of the junction differs from germline and may be a read error. The chain uses TRBV27 and TRBJ2-7, with 10 bases fitting TRBD1. Germline lookup yields CDR1 MNHEY and CDR2 SMNVEV (reference sequence). There are 16 residues in the CDR3. CDR3 sequence (DNA): TGTGCCAGGAGTTTATGGGAGGGACAGGGGATCTACGAGCAGTACTTC. Its translation is CARSLWEGQGIYEQYF.

This clonotype occurred a few times. The chain uses TRBV20-1 and TRBJ2-7, with TRBD2 identical over 7 bases. This CDR3 spans 14 amino acids. CDR1 is DFQATT and CDR2 is SNEGSKA in the germline V gene (reference sequence). J gave up 3 bases and V 1 base, and 6 bases lay outside the gene matches. CDR3 bases: TGCAGTGCTAGAGGCCCAGCGGGGTTCTACGAGCAGTACTTC. Protein: CSARGPAGFYEQYF.

The chain combines TRBV20-1 with TRBJ1-5; the match to TRBD1 covers 9 bases. The CDR3 has 19 amino acids. The ends lost 0 bases at V and 2 bases at J; junction bases unmatched: 14. Germline CDR1 DFQATT, CDR2 SNEGSKA (reference sequence). The CDR3 DNA follows: TGCAGTGCTAGAGAGCCGGTACAGGGGGCTTTATCGGGCAATCAGCCCCAGCATTTT. Its translation is CSAREPVQGALSGNQPQHF.

The rearrangement links TRBV4-1 to TRBJ2-1; D call uncertain. Per germline, CDR1 MGHRA and CDR2 YSYEKL. The V gene lost 1 base and the J gene lost 0 bases, with 10 bases spanning the gap. This CDR3 region has 16 residues. CDR3 nucleotides: TGCGCCAGCAGCCAAGGAAGCGTGAGCTCCTACAATGAGCAGTTCTTC. It yields the protein CASSQGSVSSYNEQFF.

J is TRBJ1-1 and V is TRBV20-1; D is unresolved. The CDR3 is 14 residues long. The V end was cut by 0 bases, the J end by 3 bases, with 11 bases between. Germline lookup yields CDR1 DFQATT and CDR2 SNEGSKA (reference sequence). The CDR3 here is CSARDSVGYTEAFF. Here the CDR3 DNA reads TGCAGTGCTAGAGATTCGGTTGGGTACACTGAAGCTTTCTTT.

Concerning this clonotype: Germline and junction disagree at one end, which may indicate a read error. The genes are TRBV20-1 and TRBJ1-2; D gene ambiguous. This CDR3 is 15 amino acids long. Germline lookup yields CDR1 DFQATT and CDR2 SNEGSKA (reference sequence). The CDR3 region is CSARDSKDPNYDYTF. The CDR3 nucleotides are TGCAGTGCTAGAGATTCTAAGGATCCTAACTATGACTACACCTTC.

In the case of this clonotype: A much larger clone sits a single nucleotide away, making a read error possible. This chain connects TRBV11-1 to TRBJ2-7; D remains ambiguous. CDR1 and CDR2 from the germline V gene are SGHAT and FQDESV (reference sequence). The CDR3 extends over 13 amino acids. The CDR3 DNA reads TGTGCCAGCAGCTTAACCCATTCCTACGGGCAGTACTTC. Its protein is CASSLTHSYGQYF.

This sequence joins TRBV7-9 and TRBJ2-5, with D perhaps matching TRBD1 (6 bases). Looked up from germline, CDR1 is SEHNR and CDR2 is FQNEAQ (reference sequence). CDR3 length: 16 residues. V was shortened by 4 bases and J by 2 bases, with 17 bases between the two germline ends. The CDR3 sequence is CASSSHRVQTQETQYF. Here the CDR3 DNA reads TGTGCCAGCAGCTCACACAGGGTCCAAACACAAGAGACCCAGTACTTC.